This passage covers 31 T cell receptor beta chains from one sample sequenced in a study of blood T cell repertoires in COVID-19 (dated by TCRdb to the early 2020s). The method was the immunoSEQ multiplex PCR assay. The source is immuneACCESS, and TCRdb retained only in-frame sequences with V and J called. Part of the clones is not carried over; for the studies checked, unresolved V genes explain less than half of this, and the remainder is unexplained. The sample includes fewer than 200,000 clones, with 80% to 90% observed a single time. In total, the top ten clones hold 10% to 15% of the sample. Sequencing was performed on peripheral blood. The receptors here all came from a woman older than 75 with COVID-19, enrolled during active disease.

The chain combines TRBV5-1 with TRBJ2-2; 7 positions agree with TRBD1. CDR1 is SGHRS and CDR2 is YFSETQ in the germline V gene. The CDR3 has 15 residues. V lost 3 bases to trimming and J lost 0 bases; unmatched junction nucleotides: 2. The CDR3 loop is CASSWGQPNTGELFF. The CDR3 DNA follows: TGCGCCAGCAGCTGGGGACAGCCGAACACCGGGGAGCTGTTTTTT.

The V call is TRBV11-2, the J call TRBJ2-1, with D maybe TRBD1 (6 bases). The CDR3 consists of 14 residues. CDR1 SGHAT and CDR2 FQNNGV come from the germline V gene. V was cut by 5 bases and J by 10 bases, with 18 bases left in between. The CDR3 loop is CASSTGTFGKEQFF. In DNA form, the CDR3 reads TGTGCCAGCAGCACCGGGACATTCGGCAAGGAGCAGTTCTTC.

The chain carries TRBV11-2 and TRBJ2-5, with D possibly TRBD2 on 7 matching bases. CDR3 length: 15 residues. V was pared by 2 bases and J by 5 bases, with 15 bases between. CDR1 is SGHAT and CDR2 is FQNNGV in the germline V gene. CDR3 region: CASSLRGGAGETQYF. In DNA form, the CDR3 reads TGTGCCAGCAGCTTAAGGGGGGGCGCCGGGGAGACCCAGTACTTC.

The chain joins TRBV11-2 to TRBJ1-2, with 9 bases aligning to TRBD1. This CDR3 contains 17 residues. V shed 5 bases, J shed 4 bases, and the junction held 14 bases outside the gene matches. The germline V gene encodes CDR1 SGHAT and CDR2 FQNNGV. In DNA form, the CDR3 reads TGTGCCAGCAGCCCCCGAAGTTTACAGGGGGCGGCCTATGGCTACACCTTC. Translation gives CASSPRSLQGAAYGYTF.

This chain connects TRBV28 to TRBJ2-5; 11 bases are a match to TRBD2. The CDR3 has 16 residues. Trimming cost V 4 bases and J 4 bases; bases outside gene matches: 8. Germline V gene data show CDR1 as MDHEN and CDR2 as SYDVKM. CDR3 sequence: CASSSWTSGPPETQYF. The CDR3 bases are TGTGCCAGCAGTTCTTGGACTAGCGGGCCCCCAGAGACCCAGTACTTC.

The chain employs TRBV11-3 and TRBJ2-7; D may be TRBD1 (6 bases). V lost 4 bases and J 3 bases, leaving 10 bases between the germline ends. The CDR3 has 13 amino acids. Germline CDR1 and CDR2: SGHNT and YENEEA. In DNA, the CDR3 is TGTGCCAGCAGCTGGAACAGGGACTACGAGCAGTACTTC. This sequence encodes CASSWNRDYEQYF.

This clone was recorded a few times. This chain joins TRBV30 and TRBJ1-2; maybe TRBD1 (5 bases). CDR1 is GTSNPN, CDR2 SVGIG, per germline (reference sequence). V was pared by 2 bases and J by 1 base, with 8 bases between. There are 13 residues in the CDR3. CDR3 loop: CAWSFGGNYGYTF. As DNA, the CDR3 is TGTGCCTGGAGTTTCGGGGGTAACTATGGCTACACCTTC. Full variable domain (outside the CDR3, taken from reference TRBV30 and TRBJ1-2): SQTIHQWPATLVQPVGSPLSLECTVEGTSNPNLYWYRQAAGRGLQLLFYSVGIGQISSEVPQNLSASRPQDRQFILSSKKLLLSDSGFYLCAWSFGGNYGYTFGSGTRLTVV.

In the case of this clone: This specimen includes other DNA sequences encoding the same CDR3. The chain employs TRBV5-5 and TRBJ1-1; 7 bases are shared with TRBD1. The J segment lost 1 base and the V segment lost 0 bases, leaving 0 bases of the junction unmatched. This CDR3 comprises 14 residues. Germline lookup yields CDR1 SGHKS and CDR2 YYEKEE (reference sequence). The CDR3 reads CASSLGTGNTEAFF. CDR3 coding DNA: TGTGCCAGCAGCTTGGGGACAGGGAACACTGAAGCTTTCTTT.

This clone came up once. The chain employs TRBV20-1 and TRBJ2-1, with D possibly TRBD2 on 6 matching bases. The germline V gene encodes CDR1 DFQATT and CDR2 SNEGSKA (reference sequence). The CDR3 extends over 11 amino acids. V was pared by 5 bases and J by 8 bases, with 10 bases between. In DNA form, the CDR3 reads TGCAGTGCTCTCAGACTAGATGAGCAGTTCTTC. It is translated as CSALRLDEQFF.

This clone was picked up one time. The V and J genes are TRBV5-8 and TRBJ2-3, with D tentatively TRBD2 (7 bases). In germline, CDR1 is SGHTS, CDR2 YDEGEE. CDR3 length equals 14 residues. V was trimmed by 0 bases and J by 4 bases, leaving 9 bases between them. The DNA for the CDR3 is TGTGCCAGCAGCTTGGGGGGGGGCGCAGATACGCAGTATTTT. Protein sequence: CASSLGGGADTQYF.

V and J are TRBV24-1 and TRBJ2-7; 7 bases line up with TRBD1. Trimming took 4 bases from V and 0 from J; bases not matched to a gene: 14. Germline V gene sequence: CDR1 KGHDR, CDR2 SFDVKD. The CDR3 sequence is 18 residues long. The CDR3 region is CATSDPNIDRAVSYEQYF. CDR3 DNA sequence: TGTGCCACCAGTGACCCAAATATTGACAGGGCTGTCTCCTACGAGCAGTACTTC.

The chain carries TRBV27 and TRBJ2-3; 9 bases map to TRBD2. The CDR3 is 16 amino acids. Germline V CDR1 and CDR2: MNHEY, SMNVEV (reference sequence). V trimming: 6 bases; J trimming: 5 bases; junction bases outside the gene matches: 12. CDR3 region: CASSRTGGRAGDTQYF. The CDR3 region has the DNA TGTGCCAGCAGCCGGACCGGCGGGAGGGCCGGAGATACGCAGTATTTT.

This clone was seen a single time. This rearrangement joins TRBV4-2 to TRBJ1-5, with D maybe TRBD1 (5 bases). Trimming removed 0 bases at V and 7 bases at J, with 13 bases between. Per the germline V gene, CDR1 is LGHNA and CDR2 is YNFKEQ. CDR3 length equals 15 residues. In DNA, the CDR3 is TGTGCCAGCAGCCAAGATGTAGGGGTCAGGCAGCCCCAGCATTTT. Encoded protein: CASSQDVGVRQPQHF.

In DNA form, the CDR3 reads TGTGCCACCAGTGATTGGACTAGCGGGAGCAATGAGCAGTTCTTC. Protein sequence: CATSDWTSGSNEQFF. The chain carries TRBV24-1 and TRBJ2-1; TRBD2 matches at 13 bases. CDR3 length equals 15 residues. Losses at the gene ends were 2 bases for V and 6 bases for J; bases not matched to a gene: 0. CDR1 is KGHDR and CDR2 is SFDVKD in the germline V gene.

CDR3 coding DNA: TGTGCCAGCAGCTTAACACAGGGGCCTTTCTATGGCTACACCTTC. Its translation: CASSLTQGPFYGYTF. The V and J genes are TRBV7-2 and TRBJ1-2, with 7 bases identical to TRBD1. CDR1 and CDR2 from the germline V gene are SGHTA and FQGNSA. Trimming at V came to 2 bases and at J to 4 bases, leaving 7 bases not matched to a gene. The CDR3 loop spans 15 amino acids.

CDR3 sequence (DNA): TGTGCCAGCAGTCGCTTCTCCTACGGCGAGCAGTACTTC. It codes for CASSRFSYGEQYF. The rearrangement joins TRBV2 to TRBJ2-7; D not resolved. The CDR3 extends over 13 amino acids. With 5 bases removed from V and 6 bases from J, the gap between germline ends came to 14 bases. Per the germline V gene, CDR1 is SNHLY and CDR2 is FYNNEI.

This chain joins TRBV5-1 and TRBJ1-5, with 8 nucleotides matching TRBD1. With V trimmed by 3 bases and J by 4 bases, 3 bases remained unmatched. The V gene's germline CDR1 is SGHRS and CDR2 YFSETQ. The length of the CDR3 is 14 residues. This chain's CDR3 is CASSWGDRNQPQHF. In nucleotides, the CDR3 is TGCGCCAGCAGCTGGGGGGACAGGAATCAGCCCCAGCATTTT.

This chain links TRBV29-1 with TRBJ1-2; 8 bases line up with TRBD1. This CDR3 is 15 amino acids long. Trimming took 3 bases from V and 4 from J; bases not matched to a gene: 10. Germline V gene sequence: CDR1 SQVTM, CDR2 ANQGSEA. Written as DNA, the CDR3 is TGCAGCGTTGAGAGGGGTTCAGGGGGCGTCTATGGCTACACCTTC. Its translation is CSVERGSGGVYGYTF.

The chain carries TRBV9 and TRBJ2-2; D may be TRBD2 (6 bases). CDR3 length equals 14 residues. The ends were cut back, 0 bases at V and 8 bases at J, with 11 bases in the middle. In germline, CDR1 is SGDLS, CDR2 YYNGEE. CDR3 bases: TGTGCCAGCAGCGTAGATGGGGGGATGGGGGAGCTGTTTTTT. Translating gives CASSVDGGMGELFF.

The chain carries TRBV10-2 and TRBJ1-5; perhaps TRBD1 as D (6 bases). CDR1 is WSHSY, CDR2 SAAADI, per germline. Trimming removed 7 bases at V and 1 base at J, with 8 bases between. The CDR3 spans 13 residues. The CDR3 protein is CASTGGSNQPQHF. The CDR3 region has the DNA TGCGCCAGCACGGGGGGCAGCAATCAGCCCCAGCATTTT.

The V and J genes are TRBV27 and TRBJ2-7; D uncertain. V was shortened by 4 bases and J by 2 bases, with 6 bases between the two germline ends. Looked up from germline, CDR1 is MNHEY and CDR2 is SMNVEV (reference sequence). The CDR3 covers 12 residues. The CDR3 reads CASSSPTYEQYF. For the CDR3, the DNA is TGTGCCAGCAGTTCCCCAACCTACGAGCAGTACTTC.

The chain recombines TRBV4-2 with TRBJ1-2; 8 nucleotides line up with TRBD1. Germline V gives CDR1 LGHNA, CDR2 YNFKEQ. The CDR3 has 14 residues. V trimming: 4 bases; J trimming: 6 bases; junction bases outside the gene matches: 7. CDR3 loop: CASSPKGQVNGYTF. CDR3 nucleotides: TGTGCCAGCAGCCCCAAGGGACAGGTTAATGGCTACACCTTC.

Notes on this clone: The sample has other DNA sequences that encode this CDR3 too. V usage is TRBV19 and J usage is TRBJ1-2; 7 nucleotides match TRBD1. The germline V gene encodes CDR1 LNHDA and CDR2 SQIVND (reference sequence). This CDR3 has 12 residues. The V segment lost 5 bases and the J segment 8 bases; nucleotides outside the gene matches: 5. The CDR3 DNA reads as TGTGCCAGTAGTGCGACAGGGTTCGGCTACACCTTC. Its protein product is CASSATGFGYTF.

The chain has TRBV5-1 and TRBJ1-1; D is perhaps TRBD1 (5 bases). Looked up from germline, CDR1 is SGHRS and CDR2 is YFSETQ. Trimming removed 2 bases from V and 4 bases from J, with 9 bases in between. The CDR3 covers 13 residues. The CDR3 here is CASSLSGATEAFF. In DNA form, the CDR3 reads TGCGCCAGCAGCTTAAGTGGGGCCACTGAAGCTTTCTTT.

The chain combines TRBV28 with TRBJ2-5, with 10 bases aligning to TRBD1. This CDR3 region has 13 residues. With 5 bases clipped from V and 5 bases from J, the junction kept 2 bases outside the gene matches. Looked up from germline, CDR1 is MDHEN and CDR2 is SYDVKM. CDR3 amino acids: CASSRGQGETQYF. CDR3 nucleotide sequence: TGTGCCAGCAGTAGGGGACAGGGGGAGACCCAGTACTTC.

This chain uses TRBV11-3 with TRBJ2-2, with TRBD1 identical over 7 bases. Germline lookup yields CDR1 SGHNT and CDR2 YENEEA. The CDR3 is 16 residues long. V was pared by 7 bases and J by 1 base, with 9 bases of the junction left unmatched. The CDR3 protein is CASKPRDRENTGELFF. In DNA, the CDR3 is TGTGCCAGCAAACCTCGGGACAGAGAGAACACCGGGGAGCTGTTTTTT. The entire variable domain, with the rest obtained from reference TRBV11-3 and TRBJ2-2, is as follows: EAGVVQSPRYKIIEKKQPVAFWCNPISGHNTLYWYLQNLGQGPELLIRYENEEAVDDSQLPKDRFSAERLKGVDSTLKIQPAELGDSAVYLCASKPRDRENTGELFFGEGSRLTVL.

V gene TRBV9 combines with J gene TRBJ2-1, with TRBD2 identical over 8 bases. The CDR3 is 15 amino acids. CDR1 and CDR2 (germline): SGDLS, YYNGEE. The V gene end was trimmed by 0 bases and the J gene end by 4 bases; junction bases not matched to a gene: 3. The CDR3 loop is CASSVGAGVYNEQFF. The CDR3 bases are TGTGCCAGCAGCGTAGGAGCGGGAGTTTACAATGAGCAGTTCTTC.

This clone showed up just a few times. The V call is TRBV7-9, the J call TRBJ1-1, with D possibly matching TRBD1 (5 bases). The V end lost 3 bases, the J end lost 5 bases, and 13 bases lay between the germline ends. Germline assignment: CDR1 SEHNR and CDR2 FQNEAQ (reference sequence). The CDR3 spans 14 residues. The DNA for the CDR3 is TGTGCCAGCAGCTTGGGGGGTGATTGGACTGAAGCTTTCTTT. This translates into CASSLGGDWTEAFF.

V and J are TRBV6-5 and TRBJ1-1; D is unclear. With 8 bases removed from V and 1 base from J, the gap between germline ends came to 11 bases. In germline, CDR1 is MNHEY, CDR2 SVGAGI. CDR3 length: 13 amino acids. In DNA form, the CDR3 reads TGTGCCAGCTCGAGAATCACGAACACTGAAGCTTTCTTT. Its protein product is CASSRITNTEAFF.

The chain links TRBV2 to TRBJ1-5, with D perhaps TRBD1 (5 bases). The CDR3 sequence is 13 residues long. With 6 bases removed from V and 2 bases from J, the gap between germline ends came to 8 bases. Germline loops: CDR1 SNHLY, CDR2 FYNNEI. CDR3 protein: CASSREGNQPQHF. In DNA, the CDR3 is TGTGCCAGCAGCAGGGAGGGCAATCAGCCCCAGCATTTT.

The rearrangement links TRBV7-2 to TRBJ2-5, with 7 bases matching TRBD1. The germline CDR1 and CDR2 sequences are SGHTA and FQGNSA. There are 15 residues in the CDR3. V lost 5 bases to trimming and J lost 2 bases; unmatched junction nucleotides: 8. The CDR3 protein is CASSPGSGGQETQYF. DNA of the CDR3: TGTGCCAGCAGCCCCGGGTCAGGGGGTCAAGAGACCCAGTACTTC.